This TCR beta chain was found in a study of CD8 T cells in Susac syndrome. There are 16 residues in the CDR3. The trim removed 0 bases at V and 7 bases at J, leaving 4 bases unmatched. The V gene's germline CDR1 is MNHEY and CDR2 SVGAGI. Reverse transcription used roughly 0.45 to 1 ug RNA and random hexamers. A single record per CDR3 protein comes from TCRdb applying MiXCR to the immunoSEQ multiplex PCR reads. The repertoire has about 130,000 distinct CDR3 sequences, roughly 94% of them found once; the top ten carry approximately 0.17%. The TCR originated in a human donor with Susac syndrome. The source material was CD8+ T cells from PBMCs. This chain connects TRBV6-5 to TRBJ2-1; 12 bases line up with TRBD2. The CDR3, as DNA: TGTGCCAGCAGTTACTCTAGGACTAGCGGGGTGAATGAGCAGTTCTTC. This encodes CASSYSRTSGVNEQFF.